The clone carrying this T cell receptor beta chain appeared once. Its target is not known. Researchers report immunoSEQ v3.0 was run at survey level. The protocol was immunoSEQ multiplex PCR, while the TCRdb copy is restricted to in-frame clones and leaves out a portion. The sample holds roughly 17,000 clones, over 75% seen once. V was pared by 4 bases and J by 2 bases, with 3 bases of the junction left unmatched. Germline V gene sequence: CDR1 SGHDN, CDR2 FVKESK. The CDR3 sequence is 14 residues long. This entry belongs to a study of long-term antiretroviral therapy in people with HIV. Study-wide results and caveats: Upon ART, diversity increased but remained lower than transplant donor controls.

The receptor was isolated from a man between 60 and 75 years old with HIV. The source material was unsorted PBMCs, sampled 0.3 years after starting antiretroviral therapy. V and J are TRBV14 and TRBJ2-5; 8 bases line up with TRBD2. The CDR3 coding sequence is TGTGCCAGCAGCCCGATAGCGGGACAAGAGACCCAGTACTTC. It codes for CASSPIAGQETQYF.